Following are 22 T cell receptor beta chains from one sample sequenced in a study of blood T cells in healthy people across ages. Next came a second PCR, run for about 6 to 11 cycles, which used a sample-barcoded 5' primer along with a J-beta primer mix. TCRdb fed the 5' RACE reads into MiXCR, producing one record per CDR3 protein. The sample consists of 750,000 to 950,000 distinct CDR3 sequences, 25% to 30% of them appearing once. These data were also filed under a second study, of T cells of mothers and their children.

Specimen: blood. These receptors all come from a boy aged 5 to 17 in good health.

This chain links TRBV7-3 with TRBJ2-1; 9 nucleotides line up with TRBD1. J was trimmed by 5 bases and V by 5 bases; bases with no gene match: 13. Germline lookup yields CDR1 SGHTA and CDR2 FQGTGA. The CDR3 covers 17 residues. The CDR3 sequence is CASSLPGGQGFDNEQFF. CDR3 nucleotides: TGTGCCAGCAGCCTTCCCGGGGGACAGGGCTTCGACAATGAGCAGTTCTTC.

The chain has TRBV6-6 and TRBJ2-4; D is possibly TRBD1 (6 bases). CDR1 and CDR2 from the germline V gene are MNHNY and SVGAGI (reference sequence). The CDR3 totals 14 residues. The V and J ends lost 6 bases and 5 bases respectively, with 14 bases between them. Here the CDR3 reads CASRLTGWENIQYF. In nucleotides, the CDR3 is TGTGCCAGCAGACTCACAGGGTGGGAAAACATTCAGTACTTC.

This clonotype was recorded many times. The V and J genes are TRBV12-3 or TRBV12-4 and TRBJ2-5, with 8 nucleotides matching TRBD1. With 8 bases clipped from V and 5 bases from J, the junction kept 7 bases outside the gene matches. The CDR3 runs 13 residues. The CDR3 reads CASLVTGVETQYF. For the CDR3, the DNA is TGTGCCAGCCTCGTGACAGGGGTTGAGACCCAGTACTTC.

This clonotype was detected a few times. The chain is built from TRBV6-6 and TRBJ2-7; no clear D. Trimming took off 6 bases at V and 11 bases at J, with 17 bases between the two ends. This CDR3 has 12 amino acids. The germline gives CDR1 MNHNY, CDR2 SVGAGI (reference sequence). The CDR3 loop is CASSSSAEVKYF. The CDR3 DNA is TGTGCCAGCAGCTCCTCGGCGGAAGTGAAGTACTTC.

This clonotype was observed a few times. The chain uses TRBV2 and TRBJ2-1; 10 bases match TRBD1. This CDR3 region has 14 residues. V lost 7 bases and J lost 5; bases outside the gene matches: 5. Germline CDR1 and CDR2: SNHLY and FYNNEI. CDR3 coding DNA: TGTGCCAGCAAGCGACAGGGGGCAGACAATGAGCAGTTCTTC. Its protein product is CASKRQGADNEQFF.

This clonotype came up a few times. The V call is TRBV20-1, the J call TRBJ2-5; 8 nucleotides align to TRBD2. CDR1 and CDR2 (germline): DFQATT, SNEGSKA (reference sequence). The junction had 16 bases not matched to a gene; V was cut back by 5 bases and J by 11 bases. This CDR3 spans 14 amino acids. The CDR3 DNA reads TGCAGTGCTCCGATGGGTAGCGGGGAAGGAGAGCAGTACTTC. It specifies CSAPMGSGEGEQYF.

This clonotype has more than one count but fewer than ten. The chain employs TRBV30 and TRBJ1-2, with D perhaps matching TRBD1 (5 bases). This CDR3 has 13 residues. Germline CDR1 is GTSNPN and CDR2 is SVGIG (reference sequence). V lost 0 bases, J lost 5 bases, and 10 bases lay in between. The CDR3 region has the DNA TGTGCCTGGAGTGTAGGTCAGGGATATGGCTACACCTTC. Amino acid sequence: CAWSVGQGYGYTF. The complete variable domain, with remaining parts taken from reference TRBV30 and TRBJ1-2, reads SQTIHQWPATLVQPVGSPLSLECTVEGTSNPNLYWYRQAAGRGLQLLFYSVGIGQISSEVPQNLSASRPQDRQFILSSKKLLLSDSGFYLCAWSVGQGYGYTFGSGTRLTVV.

In its sample, this clonotype was seen once. As DNA, the CDR3 is TGCAGTATCCTCGGGACTGTTAACAATGAGCAGTTCTTC. Its protein product is CSILGTVNNEQFF. The V and J genes are TRBV20-1 and TRBJ2-1; D may be TRBD2 (6 bases). Germline V gene data show CDR1 as DFQATT and CDR2 as SNEGSKA (reference sequence). The CDR3 spans 13 residues. V lost 8 bases and J lost 5, with 16 bases in between.

In this sample, this clonotype turned up a few times. The chain employs TRBV3-1 and TRBJ1-1; maybe TRBD1 (6 bases). This CDR3 is 14 amino acids long. V shed 3 bases and J shed 3 bases, with 11 bases lying between them. Germline CDR1 reads LGHDT; CDR2 reads YNNKEL (reference sequence). CDR3 sequence reads: CASSQGAGHTEAFF. The CDR3 nucleotides read TGTGCCAGCAGCCAGGGGGCAGGGCACACTGAAGCTTTCTTT.

This clonotype occurred many times. The chain joins TRBV4-1 to TRBJ2-5; TRBD2 is a possible D gene (6 bases). Deletions cut 5 bases from V and 4 bases from J, with 17 bases between. Germline V gene sequence: CDR1 MGHRA, CDR2 YSYEKL. The CDR3 spans 15 residues. CDR3 sequence (DNA): TGCGCCAGCAGCTCTCGACGGGGGAATGGAGAGACCCAGTACTTC. This sequence encodes CASSSRRGNGETQYF.

This clonotype has just a few counts. The rearrangement uses TRBV9 and TRBJ2-6; no firm D call. V lost 4 bases, J lost 0 bases, and 8 bases lay in between. The CDR3 consists of 15 residues. Germline CDR1 reads SGDLS; CDR2 reads YYNGEE. In DNA, the CDR3 is TGTGCCAGCAGCTTTGAAGTCTCTGGGGCCAACGTCCTGACTTTC. Protein product: CASSFEVSGANVLTF.

The rearrangement links TRBV2 to TRBJ2-5; 13 nucleotides align to TRBD2. V lost 6 bases to trimming and J lost 2 bases; unmatched junction nucleotides: 3. The V gene's germline CDR1 is SNHLY and CDR2 FYNNEI. The CDR3 loop spans 15 amino acids. CDR3 sequence reads: CASRGGLAGQETQYF. CDR3 coding DNA: TGTGCCAGCAGGGGGGGACTAGCGGGGCAAGAGACCCAGTACTTC.

This clonotype was seen more than once but under ten times. CDR3 residues: CASSLLASAKNIQYF. In DNA form, the CDR3 reads TGTGCCAGCAGTCTTCTAGCGTCGGCCAAAAACATTCAGTACTTC. J is TRBJ2-4 and V is TRBV12-3 or TRBV12-4, with a tentative D call TRBD2 (6 bases). With 5 bases removed from V and 1 base from J, the gap between germline ends came to 12 bases. The CDR3 runs 15 residues.

The CDR3 is CASSLNFDKSYGYTF. Here the CDR3 DNA reads TGTGCCAGCAGCTTAAACTTCGACAAGAGCTATGGCTACACCTTC. The chain links TRBV7-2 to TRBJ1-2, with D unresolved. The germline gives CDR1 SGHTA, CDR2 FQGNSA. The CDR3 is 15 residues long. Trimming took 2 bases from V and 4 from J, leaving 14 bases between them.

This clonotype was found a few times. The chain joins TRBV5-1 to TRBJ2-5; weak D call: TRBD2 (6 bases). The closer fit of TRBJ2-1 to the DNA end suggests the J call may be wrong. The CDR3 is 14 residues long. Germline loops: CDR1 SGHRS, CDR2 YFSETQ. CDR3 sequence reads: CASSQGPAGGEQFF. The CDR3 nucleotides read TGCGCCAGCAGCCAAGGACCGGCCGGGGGTGAGCAGTTCTTC.

This clonotype has only a few counts. The V and J genes are TRBV29-1 and TRBJ2-1; 9 bases are a match to TRBD1. With V trimmed by 5 bases and J by 6 bases, 11 bases remained unmatched. Per the germline V gene, CDR1 is SQVTM and CDR2 is ANQGSEA. The CDR3 runs to 15 residues. The CDR3 sequence is CSVRPRDRVGNEQFF. CDR3 DNA: TGCAGCGTTAGGCCCCGGGACAGGGTAGGCAATGAGCAGTTCTTC.

Only a few counts were recorded for this clonotype. J is TRBJ1-4 and V is TRBV30; D gene unclear. There are 14 residues in the CDR3. CDR1 GTSNPN and CDR2 SVGIG come from the germline V gene (reference sequence). V lost 2 bases, J lost 1 base, and 8 bases lay in between. Here the CDR3 reads CAWSSLGTNEKLFF. CDR3 nucleotides: TGTGCCTGGAGTTCCTTGGGAACTAATGAAAAACTGTTTTTT.

This clonotype occurred a few times. V usage is TRBV3-1 and J usage is TRBJ2-5, with D hard to call. Germline V lookup: CDR1 LGHDT, CDR2 YNNKEL (reference sequence). This CDR3 has 13 residues. Trimming cost V 6 bases and J 3 bases, with 11 bases left between them. CDR3 nucleotide sequence: TGTGCCAGCAGTCCGCTATGGGAAGAGACCCAGTACTTC. Protein sequence: CASSPLWEETQYF.

This clonotype was detected only a few times. The genes are TRBV29-1 and TRBJ1-2; possible D gene TRBD1, 6 bases. Between the trimmed V and J ends, which lost 6 bases and 4 bases, there was a span of 15 bases. The CDR3 spans 13 residues. The germline V gene encodes CDR1 SQVTM and CDR2 ANQGSEA. CDR3 loop: CSVREGGSYGYTF. The CDR3 nucleotides are TGCAGCGTACGTGAAGGGGGGAGCTATGGCTACACCTTC.

This clonotype was counted a few times. This chain joins TRBV5-1 and TRBJ2-4, with unresolved D. Germline CDR1 SGHRS, CDR2 YFSETQ. With 2 bases removed from V and 0 bases from J, the gap between germline ends came to 12 bases. The CDR3 has 16 amino acids. CDR3 in DNA: TGCGCCAGCAGCTTAGGGCAAGCGATAGCCAAAAACATTCAGTACTTC. Amino acid sequence: CASSLGQAIAKNIQYF.

The chain carries TRBV12-3 or TRBV12-4 and TRBJ2-2; D unclear. Trimming took off 5 bases at V and 7 bases at J, with 5 bases between the two ends. The CDR3 sequence is 11 residues long. This CDR3 reads CASSRIGELFF. CDR3 sequence (DNA): TGTGCCAGCAGTCGGATCGGGGAGCTGTTTTTT.

This clonotype was seen once. The rearrangement joins TRBV29-1 to TRBJ2-3, with a weak D call TRBD1 (6 bases). CDR3 length: 15 amino acids. The V end lost 4 bases, the J end lost 2 bases, and 16 bases lay between the germline ends. The V gene's germline CDR1 is SQVTM and CDR2 ANQGSEA. This CDR3 reads CSVGGGGYSTDTQYF. The CDR3 DNA is TGCAGCGTTGGCGGTGGGGGCTATTCCACAGATACGCAGTATTTT.